This TCR beta chain was sequenced during a study of identical twins. This clonotype was recorded a few times. Trimming took 2 bases from V and 4 from J, leaving 6 bases between them. The CDR3 has 13 residues. Germline lookup yields CDR1 MNHEY and CDR2 SVGEGT. Each CDR3 protein gets one entry after TCRdb re-called the 5' RACE reads with MiXCR. The sample lists some 240,000 distinct CDR3 sequences, about 11% occurring once. This TCR derives from a middle-aged man in good health. The chain is built from TRBV6-2 or TRBV6-3 and TRBJ2-1, with D unresolved. The source material was memory T cells sorted from blood. DNA for the CDR3: TGTGCCAGCAGTTACGAGCCATACAATGAGCAGTTCTTC. As protein: CASSYEPYNEQFF.